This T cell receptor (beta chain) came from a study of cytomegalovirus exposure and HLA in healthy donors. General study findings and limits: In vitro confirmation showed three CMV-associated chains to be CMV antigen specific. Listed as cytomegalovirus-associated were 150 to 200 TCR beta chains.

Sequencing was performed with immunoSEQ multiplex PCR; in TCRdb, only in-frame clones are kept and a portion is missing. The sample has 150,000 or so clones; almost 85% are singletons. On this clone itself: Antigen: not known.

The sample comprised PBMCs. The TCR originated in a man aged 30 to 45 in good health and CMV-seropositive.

The CDR3 loop is CATSRELEVGQPQHF. As DNA, the CDR3 is TGTGCCACCAGCAGAGAACTGGAGGTTGGACAGCCCCAGCATTTT. The chain combines TRBV15 with TRBJ1-5; D not resolved. The CDR3 is 15 residues long. The germline V gene encodes CDR1 LNHNV and CDR2 YYDKDF (reference sequence). The V end lost 0 bases, the J end lost 7 bases, and 13 bases lay between the germline ends.